These T cell receptor beta chains were read from a single sample in a study of technical replicates of blood from a handful of donors. Only in-frame clones appear in the TCRdb table, and some are missing; sequencing was by immunoSEQ multiplex PCR. This table has about 93,000 clones, approximately 95% appearing once. Sequenced material: T cells isolated from PBMCs. All receptors derive from a human donor in good health. The CDR3 runs from the conserved cysteine through the conserved F or W. A D gene is named only where the DNA matches it firmly. Clone size is stated in some rows and not others, as once, few, many or a class when expanded.

TRBJ2-3 TRBV7-9 - 14 few TGTGCCAGCAGCCCGAGAGTCGGGTTAGATACGCAGTATTTT CASSPRVGLDTQYF
TRBJ2-1 TRBV4-1 TRBD2 16 - TGCGCCAGCAGCCAAGTCCCGGGGACTACGAACAATGAGCAGTTCTTC CASSQVPGTTNNEQFF
TRBJ1-1 TRBV6-5 TRBD1 14 - TGTGCCAGCAGTTACGGACAGGCCGGCACTGAAGCTTTCTTT CASSYGQAGTEAFF
TRBJ1-2 TRBV7-9 - 13 - TGTGCCAGCAGCCGCAGTATTAACTATGGCTACACCTTC CASSRSINYGYTF
TRBJ1-1 TRBV18 TRBD1 16 - TGTGCCAGCTCACGTGGGGACAGGGGAGGGGGAATTGAAGCTTTCTTT CASSRGDRGGGIEAFF
TRBJ2-1 TRBV7-6 TRBD1 17 - TGTGCCAGCAGCTTTTTTTTGTCGGGACAGGGGGCCCATGAGCAGTTCTTC CASSFFLSGQGAHEQFF
TRBJ1-4 TRBV7-6 - 16 - TGTGCCAGCAGCTTAGCGCGGGTCGGCTGGGAAGAAAAACTGTTTTTT CASSLARVGWEEKLFF
TRBJ1-6 TRBV30 - 13 - TGTGCCTGGAGTGTTGCCGAGAATTCACCCCTCCACTTT CAWSVAENSPLHF
TRBJ2-1 TRBV7-7 - 13 - TGTGCCAGCAGCCTCTTAGGGGACAATGAGCAGTTCTTC CASSLLGDNEQFF
TRBJ2-5 TRBV5-1 TRBD2 14 - TGCGCCAGCAGCTTGACTAGCGGCCAAGAGACCCAGTACTTC CASSLTSGQETQYF
TRBJ2-2 TRBV7-2 TRBD2 18 - TGTGCCAGCAGCACGGGACTAGCGGGAGGGCTATTTACCGGGGAGCTGTTTTTT CASSTGLAGGLFTGELFF
TRBJ2-1 TRBV5-6 TRBD2 15 - TGTGCCAGCAGCTTGGCCCCTAGCGGGTACAATGAGCAGTTCTTC CASSLAPSGYNEQFF
TRBJ1-5 TRBV7-9 TRBD1 16 - TGTGCCAGCAGCTTAGCGCAGACAGGGCCCCTTACGGCCCAGCATTTT CASSLAQTGPLTAQHF
TRBJ2-7 TRBV5-1 TRBD2 16 - TGCGCCAGCAGCTTGGGACTAGCGGGTTCCTCCTACGAGCAGTACTTC CASSLGLAGSSYEQYF
TRBJ2-7 TRBV5-5 TRBD1 15 - TGTGCCAGCAGCTGGGAACAGGGGAAGGGATACGAGCAGTACTTC CASSWEQGKGYEQYF
TRBJ2-7 TRBV27 TRBD1 13 - TGTGCCAGCAGTCCAGGGGACAGAAACGAGCAGTACTTC CASSPGDRNEQYF
TRBJ1-1 TRBV2 - 15 - TGTGCCAGCAGTGAGCAGGGTGGGGGGATCACTGAAGCTTTCTTT CASSEQGGGITEAFF
TRBJ1-2 TRBV5-5 - 14 - TGTGCCAGCAGCCGCACTGTGGGGGCGCAGGGCTACACCTTC CASSRTVGAQGYTF
TRBJ1-1 TRBV27 TRBD1 14 - TGTGCCAGCAGTTTGAGGGACAGGGGGACTGAAGCTTTCTTT CASSLRDRGTEAFF